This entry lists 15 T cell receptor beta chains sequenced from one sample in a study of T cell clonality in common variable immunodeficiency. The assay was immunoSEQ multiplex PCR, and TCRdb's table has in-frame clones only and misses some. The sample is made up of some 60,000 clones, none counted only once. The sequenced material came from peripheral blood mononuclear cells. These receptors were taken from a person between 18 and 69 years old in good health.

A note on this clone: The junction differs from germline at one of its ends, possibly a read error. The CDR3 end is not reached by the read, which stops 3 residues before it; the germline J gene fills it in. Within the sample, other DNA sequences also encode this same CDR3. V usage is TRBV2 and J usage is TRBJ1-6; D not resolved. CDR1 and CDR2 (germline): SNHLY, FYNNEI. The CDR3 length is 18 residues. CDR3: CASSDSWRDRANNSPLHF. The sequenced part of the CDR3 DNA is TGTGCCAGCAGTGATTCGTGGCGGGATAGGGCGAATAATTCGCCC. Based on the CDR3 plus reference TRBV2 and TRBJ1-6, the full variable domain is EPEVTQTPSHQVTQMGQEVILRCVPISNHLYFYWYRQILGQKVEFLVSFYNNEISEKSEIFDDQFSVERPDGSNFTLKIRSTKLEDSAMYFCASSDSWRDRANNSPLHFGNGTRLTVT.

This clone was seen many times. This chain's CDR3 is CASRSAGGPYEQYF. The sequenced CDR3 bases are TGTGCCAGCAGGTCAGCGGGAGGGCCCTACGAG. The genes are TRBV6-2 or TRBV6-3 and TRBJ2-7, with 10 bases aligning to TRBD2. The CDR3 end lies 3 residues beyond the end of the read and is filled in from the germline J gene. J gave up 2 bases and V 6 bases, and 4 bases lay outside the gene matches. CDR3 size: 14 residues. CDR1 is MNHEY, CDR2 SVGEGT, per germline.

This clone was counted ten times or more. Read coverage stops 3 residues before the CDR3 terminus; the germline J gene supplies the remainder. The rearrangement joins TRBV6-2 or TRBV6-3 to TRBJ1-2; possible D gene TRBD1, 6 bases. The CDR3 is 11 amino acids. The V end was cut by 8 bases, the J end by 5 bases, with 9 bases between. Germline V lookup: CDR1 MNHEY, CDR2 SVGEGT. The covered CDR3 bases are TGTGCCAGCGGCACAGGGTATGGC. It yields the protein CASGTGYG. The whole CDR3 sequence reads CASGTGYGYTF.

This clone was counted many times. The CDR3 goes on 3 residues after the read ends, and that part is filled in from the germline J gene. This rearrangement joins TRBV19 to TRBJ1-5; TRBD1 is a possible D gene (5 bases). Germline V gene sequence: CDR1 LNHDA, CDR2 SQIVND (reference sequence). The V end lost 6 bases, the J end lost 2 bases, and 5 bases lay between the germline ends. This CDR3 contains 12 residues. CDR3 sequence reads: CASSRGNQPQHF. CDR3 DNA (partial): TGTGCCAGTAGCAGGGGCAATCAGCCC.

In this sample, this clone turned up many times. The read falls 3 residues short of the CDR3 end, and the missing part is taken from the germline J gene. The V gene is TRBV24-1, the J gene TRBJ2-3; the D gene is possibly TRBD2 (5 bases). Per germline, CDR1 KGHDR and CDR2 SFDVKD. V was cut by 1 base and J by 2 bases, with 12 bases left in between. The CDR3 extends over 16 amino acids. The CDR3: CATSDFWPTNTDTQYF. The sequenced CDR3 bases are TGTGCCACCAGTGATTTTTGGCCGACTAACACAGATACG.

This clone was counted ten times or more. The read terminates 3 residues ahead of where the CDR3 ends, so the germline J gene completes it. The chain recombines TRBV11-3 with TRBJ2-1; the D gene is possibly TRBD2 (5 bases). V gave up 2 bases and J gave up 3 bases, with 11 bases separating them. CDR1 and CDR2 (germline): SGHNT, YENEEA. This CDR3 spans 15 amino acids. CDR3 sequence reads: CASSLLQRIYNEQFF. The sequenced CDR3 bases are TGTGCCAGCAGCTTACTCCAGCGGATCTACAATGAG.

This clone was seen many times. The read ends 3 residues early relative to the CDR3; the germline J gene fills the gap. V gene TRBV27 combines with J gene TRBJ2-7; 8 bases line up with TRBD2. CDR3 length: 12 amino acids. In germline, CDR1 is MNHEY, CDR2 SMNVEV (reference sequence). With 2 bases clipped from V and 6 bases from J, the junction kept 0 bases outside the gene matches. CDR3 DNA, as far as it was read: TGTGCCAGCAGTTTAGCGGGAGGCGAG. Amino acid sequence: CASSLAGGE. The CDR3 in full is CASSLAGGEQYF.

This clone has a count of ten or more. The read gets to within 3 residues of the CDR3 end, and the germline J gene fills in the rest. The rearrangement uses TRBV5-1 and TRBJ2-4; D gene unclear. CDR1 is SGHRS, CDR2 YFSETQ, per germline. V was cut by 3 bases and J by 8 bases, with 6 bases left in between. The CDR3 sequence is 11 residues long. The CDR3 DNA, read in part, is TGCGCCAGCAGCTCCCTATACATT. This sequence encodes CASSSLYI. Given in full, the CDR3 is CASSSLYIQYF.

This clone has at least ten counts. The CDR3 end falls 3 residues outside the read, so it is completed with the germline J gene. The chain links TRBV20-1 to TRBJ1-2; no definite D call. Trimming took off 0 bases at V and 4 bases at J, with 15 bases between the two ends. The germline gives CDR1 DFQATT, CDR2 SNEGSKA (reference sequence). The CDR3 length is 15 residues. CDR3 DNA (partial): TGCAGTGCTAGAGAGCCCCTAGTAGCTATCTATGGC. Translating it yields CSAREPLVAIYG. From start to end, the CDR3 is CSAREPLVAIYGYTF.

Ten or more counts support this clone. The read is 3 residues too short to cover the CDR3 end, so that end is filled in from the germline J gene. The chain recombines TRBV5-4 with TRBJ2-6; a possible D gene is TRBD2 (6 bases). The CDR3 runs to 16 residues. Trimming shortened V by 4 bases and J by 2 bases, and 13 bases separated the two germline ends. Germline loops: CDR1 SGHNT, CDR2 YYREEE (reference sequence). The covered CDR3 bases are TGTGCCAGCAGCACGGGACTGGCGGCTGGGGCCAACGTC. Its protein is CASSTGLAAGANV. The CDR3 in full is CASSTGLAAGANVLTF.

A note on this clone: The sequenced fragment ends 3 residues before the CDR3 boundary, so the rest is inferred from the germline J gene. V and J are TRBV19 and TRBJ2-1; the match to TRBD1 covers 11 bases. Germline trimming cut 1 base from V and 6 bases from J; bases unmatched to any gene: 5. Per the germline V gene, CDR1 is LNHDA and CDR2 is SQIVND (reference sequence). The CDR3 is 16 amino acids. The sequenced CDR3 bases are TGTGCCAGTAGTATAGGGACAGGGGGCGCCGGCAATGAG. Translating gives CASSIGTGGAGNE. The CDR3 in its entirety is CASSIGTGGAGNEQFF.

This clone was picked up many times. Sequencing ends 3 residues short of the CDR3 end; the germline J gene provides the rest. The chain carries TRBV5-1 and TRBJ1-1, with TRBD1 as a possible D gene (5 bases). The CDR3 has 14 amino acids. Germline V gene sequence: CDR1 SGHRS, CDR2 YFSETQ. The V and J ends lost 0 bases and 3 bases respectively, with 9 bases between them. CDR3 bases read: TGCGCCAGCAGCTTGGGACAGACTTACACTGAA. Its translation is CASSLGQTYTE. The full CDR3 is CASSLGQTYTEAFF. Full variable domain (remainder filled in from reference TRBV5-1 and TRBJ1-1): KAGVTQTPRYLIKTRGQQVTLSCSPISGHRSVSWYQQTPGQGLQFLFEYFSETQRNKGNFPGRFSGRQFSNSRSEMNVSTLELGDSALYLCASSLGQTYTEAFFGQGTRLTVV.

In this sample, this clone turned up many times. The CDR3 region is CSALRTGVGANVLTF. CDR3 DNA, as far as it was read: TGCAGTGCCCTTCGGACAGGGGTCGGGGCCAACGTC. This chain connects TRBV20-1 to TRBJ2-6; 9 nucleotides align to TRBD1. Read data end 3 residues before the CDR3 end; the end is taken from the germline J gene. Germline trimming cut 6 bases from V and 4 bases from J; bases unmatched to any gene: 7. CDR1 DFQATT and CDR2 SNEGSKA come from the germline V gene (reference sequence). This CDR3 is 15 amino acids long.

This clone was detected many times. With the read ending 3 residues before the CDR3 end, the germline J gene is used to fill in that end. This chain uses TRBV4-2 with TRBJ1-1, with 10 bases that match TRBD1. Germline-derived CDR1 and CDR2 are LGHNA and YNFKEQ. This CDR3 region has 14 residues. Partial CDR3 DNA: TGTGCCAGCAGCCAAGAGGAGGACAGGGGGGAA. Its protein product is CASSQEEDRGE. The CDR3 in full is CASSQEEDRGEAFF.

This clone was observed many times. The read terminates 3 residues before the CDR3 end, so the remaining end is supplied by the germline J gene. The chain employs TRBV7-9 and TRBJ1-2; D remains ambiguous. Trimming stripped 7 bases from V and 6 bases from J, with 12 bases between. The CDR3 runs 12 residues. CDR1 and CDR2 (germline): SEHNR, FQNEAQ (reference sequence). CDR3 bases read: TGTGCCAGCACCCTCCCGGGGAATGGC. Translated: CASTLPGNG. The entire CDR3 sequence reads CASTLPGNGYTF.